Listed here are 7 T cell receptor beta chains from one sample, sequenced in a study of identical twins. One entry per CDR3 protein results from TCRdb running MiXCR on the 5' RACE reads. Of about 530,000 distinct CDR3 sequences in the sample, approximately 14% are singletons; the top ten hold roughly 0.42%. The sample also formed part of further work on yellow fever vaccine responses in identical twins.

The sequenced sample was CD4+ T cells sorted from blood. The source is a woman aged 18-29 years in good health.

This clonotype showed up just a few times. The chain links TRBV5-1 to TRBJ2-1; 11 bases map to TRBD2. Germline V lookup: CDR1 SGHRS, CDR2 YFSETQ. This CDR3 has 16 amino acids. Germline trimming cut 3 bases from V and 6 bases from J; bases unmatched to any gene: 8. CDR3 region: CASSSITSGSFNEQFF. In DNA, the CDR3 is TGCGCCAGCAGCTCAATCACTAGCGGGAGTTTCAATGAGCAGTTCTTC.

The chain joins TRBV9 to TRBJ2-2; 7 bases fit TRBD1. This CDR3 is built from 15 residues. Germline values: CDR1 SGDLS, CDR2 YYNGEE. Trimming removed 0 bases from V and 6 bases from J; junction bases left unmatched: 5. The CDR3 region has the DNA TGTGCCAGCAGCGTAGAGTACAGGGGACCCGGGGAGCTGTTTTTT. Encoded protein: CASSVEYRGPGELFF.

This clonotype was counted only a few times. The chain uses TRBV6-1 and TRBJ2-7; TRBD2 matches 11 bases. J was trimmed by 0 bases and V by 3 bases; bases with no gene match: 4. Germline assignment: CDR1 MNHNS and CDR2 SASEGT. This CDR3 spans 16 amino acids. CDR3 residues: CASSDLAGGSSYEQYV. The CDR3 region has the DNA TGTGCCAGCAGTGATCTAGCGGGGGGCAGCTCCTACGAGCAGTACGTC.

This clonotype was seen only a few times. This chain uses TRBV27 with TRBJ2-7; 9 bases align to TRBD1. Germline-derived CDR1 and CDR2 are MNHEY and SMNVEV (reference sequence). V lost 6 bases to trimming and J lost 3 bases; unmatched junction nucleotides: 6. There are 14 residues in the CDR3. CDR3 residues: CASRPTGQGYEQYF. CDR3 DNA: TGTGCCAGCAGGCCCACGGGACAGGGCTACGAGCAGTACTTC.

This clonotype has just a few counts. The rearrangement uses TRBV12-3 or TRBV12-4 and TRBJ2-3; 13 nucleotides line up with TRBD2. This CDR3 contains 17 residues. J was trimmed by 2 bases and V by 6 bases; bases with no gene match: 8. CDR3: CASSPTSGRVSTDTQYF. CDR3 bases: TGTGCCAGCAGCCCCACTAGCGGGAGGGTTTCCACAGATACGCAGTATTTT.

This clonotype has a handful of counts. The chain has TRBV28 and TRBJ2-7; D unresolved. V was trimmed by 2 bases and J by 10 bases, leaving 15 bases between them. From germline, CDR1 is MDHEN and CDR2 SYDVKM. The CDR3 totals 13 residues. CDR3 sequence reads: CASSLANLRDQYF. DNA for the CDR3: TGTGCCAGCAGTTTAGCCAACCTACGAGACCAGTACTTC.

The chain recombines TRBV20-1 with TRBJ2-1; D remains ambiguous. V was shortened by 1 base and J by 0 bases, with 13 bases between the two germline ends. CDR3 length: 16 amino acids. Germline CDR1 DFQATT, CDR2 SNEGSKA (reference sequence). The CDR3 DNA is TGCAGTGCTAGAGGTCCAGGTTTCAGCTCCTACAATGAGCAGTTCTTC. It specifies CSARGPGFSSYNEQFF.